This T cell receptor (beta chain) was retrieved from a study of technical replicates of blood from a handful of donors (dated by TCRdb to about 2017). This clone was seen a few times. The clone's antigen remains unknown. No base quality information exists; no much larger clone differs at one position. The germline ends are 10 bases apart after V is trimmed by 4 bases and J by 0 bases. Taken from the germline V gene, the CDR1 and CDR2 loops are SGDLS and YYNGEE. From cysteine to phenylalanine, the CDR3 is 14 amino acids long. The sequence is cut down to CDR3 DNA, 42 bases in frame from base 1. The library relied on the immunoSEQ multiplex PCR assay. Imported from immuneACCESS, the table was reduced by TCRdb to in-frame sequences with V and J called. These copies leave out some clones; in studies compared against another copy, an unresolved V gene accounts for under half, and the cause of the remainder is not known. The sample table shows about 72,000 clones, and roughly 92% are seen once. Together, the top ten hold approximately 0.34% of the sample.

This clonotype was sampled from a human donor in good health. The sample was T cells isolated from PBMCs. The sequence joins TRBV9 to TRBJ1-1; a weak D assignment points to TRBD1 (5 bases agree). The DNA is TGTGCCAGCAGCCCGACAGTTATGAACACTGAAGCTTTCTTT. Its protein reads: CASSPTVMNTEAFF. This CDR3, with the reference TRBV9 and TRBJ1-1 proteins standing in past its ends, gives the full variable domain DSGVTQTPKHLITATGQRVTLRCSPRSGDLSVYWYQQSLDQGLQFLIQYYNGEERAKGNILERFSAQQFPDLHSELNLSSLELGDSALYFCASSPTVMNTEAFFGQGTRLTVV.